The entry that follows covers one T cell receptor (beta chain) sequence. The data were taken from a study of blood T cell repertoires in COVID-19. On the study more broadly: Sites across the United States, Italy and Spain contributed samples from acute and convalescent COVID-19.

Germline lookup yields CDR1 MDHEN and CDR2 SYDVKM. The V and J ends lost 5 bases and 1 base, in that order; junction bases with no gene match: 7. The CDR3 consists of 15 residues. Clones were sequenced by immunoSEQ multiplex PCR, and TCRdb holds only the in-frame ones, with some missing. The table includes 50,000 to 65,000 clones, 60% to 75% detected once. The sequence came from an elderly woman with acute or convalescent COVID-19. The sequenced sample consisted of peripheral blood. The chain is built from TRBV28 and TRBJ1-1, with TRBD1 identical over 7 bases. The CDR3 is CASSPGQAWNTEAFF. CDR3 coding DNA: TGTGCCAGCAGTCCCGGACAGGCATGGAACACTGAAGCTTTCTTT.